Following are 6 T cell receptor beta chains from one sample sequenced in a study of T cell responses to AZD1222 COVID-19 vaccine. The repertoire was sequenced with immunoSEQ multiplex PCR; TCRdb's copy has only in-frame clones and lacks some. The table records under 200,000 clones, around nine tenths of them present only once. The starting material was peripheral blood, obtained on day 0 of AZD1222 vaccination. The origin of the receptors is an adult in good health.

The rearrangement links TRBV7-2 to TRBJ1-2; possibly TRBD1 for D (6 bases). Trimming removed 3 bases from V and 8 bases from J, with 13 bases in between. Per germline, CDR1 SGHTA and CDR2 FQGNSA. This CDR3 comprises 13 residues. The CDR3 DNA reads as TGTGCCAGCAGCTTTAACAGGGAGGGAGGCTACACCTTC. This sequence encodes CASSFNREGGYTF.

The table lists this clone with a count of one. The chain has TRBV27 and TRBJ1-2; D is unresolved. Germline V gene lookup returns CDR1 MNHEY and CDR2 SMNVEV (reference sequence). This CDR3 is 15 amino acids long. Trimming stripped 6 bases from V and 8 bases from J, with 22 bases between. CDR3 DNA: TGTGCCAGCAGGACCCACTCGGACGGTTCTAGGGGCTACACCTTC. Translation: CASRTHSDGSRGYTF.

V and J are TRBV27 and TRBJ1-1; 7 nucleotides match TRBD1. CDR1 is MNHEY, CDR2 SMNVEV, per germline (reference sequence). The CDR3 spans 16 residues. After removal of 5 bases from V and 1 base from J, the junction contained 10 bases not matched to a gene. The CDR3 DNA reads TGTGCCAGCAGTCTAAACGGACAGGTTCCGAACACTGAAGCTTTCTTT. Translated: CASSLNGQVPNTEAFF.

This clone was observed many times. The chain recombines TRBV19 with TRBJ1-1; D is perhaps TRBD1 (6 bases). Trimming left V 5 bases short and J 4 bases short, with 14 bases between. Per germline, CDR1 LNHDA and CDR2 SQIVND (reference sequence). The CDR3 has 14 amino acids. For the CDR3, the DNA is TGTGCCAGTAGTTCCGACACAGGGCCCACTGAAGCTTTCTTT. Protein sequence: CASSSDTGPTEAFF.

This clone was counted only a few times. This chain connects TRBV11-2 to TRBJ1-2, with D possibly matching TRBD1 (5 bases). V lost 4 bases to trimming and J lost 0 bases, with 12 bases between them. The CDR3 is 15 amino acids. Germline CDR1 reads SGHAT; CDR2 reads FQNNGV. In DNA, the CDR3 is TGTGCCAGCAGCTCCCTCCAGGACACTAACTATGGCTACACCTTC. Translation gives CASSSLQDTNYGYTF.

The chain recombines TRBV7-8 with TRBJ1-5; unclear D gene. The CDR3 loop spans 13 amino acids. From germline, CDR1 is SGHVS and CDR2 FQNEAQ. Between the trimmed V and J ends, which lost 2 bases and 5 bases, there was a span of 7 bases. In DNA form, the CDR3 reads TGTGCCAGCAGCTTATTCGCTGATCAGCCCCAGCATTTT. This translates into CASSLFADQPQHF.